These 16 T cell receptor beta chains share one sample of origin, sequenced in a study of T cell responses to AZD1222 COVID-19 vaccine. Measured with immunoSEQ multiplex PCR; TCRdb has only the in-frame clones, and not every one. The table has 150,000 to 200,000 clones, around 92% seen once; the top ten hold 1.3%. Sequencing used peripheral blood, obtained 28 days after the second AZD1222 dose. These receptors all stem from an adult who received the AZD1222 COVID-19 vaccine.

The chain has TRBV18 and TRBJ1-5, with 7 bases matching TRBD1. Trimming cost V 6 bases and J 5 bases; bases outside gene matches: 10. The CDR3 loop spans 15 amino acids. Germline loops: CDR1 KGHSH, CDR2 LQKENI. CDR3 amino acids: CASSPRQGGDQPQHF. The CDR3 DNA is TGTGCCAGCTCGCCCAGACAGGGCGGGGATCAGCCCCAGCATTTT.

The chain links TRBV5-1 to TRBJ1-4, with D hard to call. The CDR3 runs to 12 residues. V dropped 7 bases and J dropped 6 bases, with 10 bases sitting between them. Germline V gene lookup returns CDR1 SGHRS and CDR2 YFSETQ. As DNA, the CDR3 is TGCGCCAGCCGGGCGCCGGATGAAAAACTGTTTTTT. Its protein is CASRAPDEKLFF.

The chain recombines TRBV11-2 with TRBJ2-7; 13 nucleotides agree with TRBD2. The CDR3 runs 19 residues. With V trimmed by 0 bases and J by 3 bases, 11 bases remained unmatched. Germline V lookup: CDR1 SGHAT, CDR2 FQNNGV. The CDR3 DNA reads TGTGCCAGCAGCTTAGATCGTAGGACTAGCGGGAGATATCACTACGAGCAGTACTTC. Protein product: CASSLDRRTSGRYHYEQYF.

This chain uses TRBV5-6 with TRBJ2-3; no clear D gene. Trimming removed 0 bases at V and 6 bases at J, with 17 bases between. Germline assignment: CDR1 SGHDT and CDR2 YYEEEE. The CDR3 spans 16 residues. CDR3 sequence (DNA): TGTGCCAGCAGCTTGGAGGGTAGGGCTAGTTCTGATACGCAGTATTTT. Protein product: CASSLEGRASSDTQYF. The variable domain in full, with the rest retrieved from reference TRBV5-6 and TRBJ2-3, is DAGVTQSPTHLIKTRGQQVTLRCSPKSGHDTVSWYQQALGQGPQFIFQYYEEEERQRGNFPDRFSGHQFPNYSSELNVNALLLGDSALYLCASSLEGRASSDTQYFGPGTRLTVL.

The chain has TRBV27 and TRBJ2-7, with 10 bases aligning to TRBD2. Germline-derived CDR1 and CDR2 are MNHEY and SMNVEV (reference sequence). The CDR3 has 15 amino acids. After removal of 3 bases from V and 2 bases from J, the junction contained 4 bases not matched to a gene. Here the CDR3 reads CASSLTSGLTYEQYF. The DNA of the CDR3 is TGTGCCAGCAGTTTGACTAGCGGGTTAACCTACGAGCAGTACTTC.

This sequence joins TRBV7-2 and TRBJ2-2; 7 nucleotides agree with TRBD2. CDR3 length equals 15 residues. Germline V gene sequence: CDR1 SGHTA, CDR2 FQGNSA. V lost 5 bases, J lost 0 bases, and 3 bases stayed unmatched. CDR3 loop: CASSPGLANTGELFF. The CDR3 bases are TGTGCCAGCAGCCCCGGACTAGCGAACACCGGGGAGCTGTTTTTT.

V gene TRBV15 combines with J gene TRBJ1-1; maybe TRBD1 (6 bases). CDR1 and CDR2 from the germline V gene are LNHNV and YYDKDF (reference sequence). The CDR3 totals 14 residues. Trimming shortened V by 3 bases and J by 5 bases, and 13 bases separated the two germline ends. CDR3 in DNA: TGTGCCACCAGCAGGGAACAGGGTCGGACTGAAGCTTTCTTT. Protein product: CATSREQGRTEAFF.

This chain links TRBV4-3 with TRBJ2-1; weak D call: TRBD1 (6 bases). Germline V lookup: CDR1 LGHNA, CDR2 YSLEER. The CDR3 consists of 15 residues. Trimming shortened V by 3 bases and J by 6 bases, and 15 bases separated the two germline ends. CDR3 region: CASSHGTGRVNEQFF. The CDR3 DNA sequence: TGCGCCAGCAGCCATGGAACAGGGAGAGTCAATGAGCAGTTCTTC.

CDR3 region: CASSLSTGHFTDTQYF. As DNA, the CDR3 is TGTGCCAGCAGCTTATCGACAGGGCACTTCACAGATACGCAGTATTTT. The chain carries TRBV11-3 and TRBJ2-3; TRBD1 matches 7 bases. Germline V CDR1 and CDR2: SGHNT, YENEEA. V trimming: 2 bases; J trimming: 2 bases; junction bases outside the gene matches: 7. The CDR3 has 16 amino acids.

The J gene is TRBJ1-2, the V gene TRBV4-1, with TRBD1 matching over 7 bases. The CDR3 totals 17 residues. Unmatched junction bases numbered 15, after V lost 1 base and J lost 7 bases. In germline, CDR1 is MGHRA, CDR2 YSYEKL. Here the CDR3 DNA reads TGCGCCAGCAGCCAAGGAAGGGTTTCGACAGGGAATCCTGGCTACACCTTC. Translating it yields CASSQGRVSTGNPGYTF.

The rearrangement uses TRBV28 and TRBJ1-2; 7 bases map to TRBD1. The ends lost 4 bases at V and 0 bases at J; junction bases unmatched: 5. In germline, CDR1 is MDHEN, CDR2 SYDVKM. CDR3 length: 15 amino acids. The CDR3 region has the DNA TGTGCCAGCAGTTACCGGGACAGAGCTAACTATGGCTACACCTTC. Its protein is CASSYRDRANYGYTF.

The chain combines TRBV6-6 with TRBJ1-5, with TRBD1 as a possible D gene (5 bases). The V gene's germline CDR1 is MNHNY and CDR2 SVGAGI (reference sequence). The V end lost 2 bases, the J end lost 1 base, and 9 bases lay between the germline ends. The CDR3 spans 15 residues. CDR3 nucleotides: TGTGCCAGCAGTTACCGCCGGGACAGCAATCAGCCCCAGCATTTT. The encoded protein is CASSYRRDSNQPQHF.

The V call is TRBV5-5, the J call TRBJ1-5; no clear D gene. The CDR3 covers 17 residues. V dropped 2 bases and J dropped 0 bases, with 15 bases sitting between them. The V gene's germline CDR1 is SGHKS and CDR2 YYEKEE (reference sequence). CDR3 in amino acids: CASSFHSEPYSNQPQHF. In DNA form, the CDR3 reads TGTGCCAGCAGCTTTCATTCCGAGCCATATAGCAATCAGCCCCAGCATTTT.

The CDR3 coding sequence is TGTGCCTGTACAGGCCCCGGCACCGGGGAGCTGTTTTTT. This codes for CACTGPGTGELFF. This chain joins TRBV30 and TRBJ2-2, with D possibly TRBD1 on 5 matching bases. Germline loops: CDR1 GTSNPN, CDR2 SVGIG (reference sequence). CDR3 length equals 13 residues. V was clipped by 6 bases and J by 4 bases, with 12 bases between them.

The chain recombines TRBV6-5 with TRBJ1-1; no clear D gene. Germline V gene sequence: CDR1 MNHEY, CDR2 SVGAGI. The ends were cut back, 6 bases at V and 2 bases at J, with 13 bases in the middle. The CDR3 is made up of 14 amino acids. The CDR3, as DNA: TGTGCCAGCAGCACCGACCGGCTTAACACTGAAGCTTTCTTT. Amino acids: CASSTDRLNTEAFF.

This chain links TRBV29-1 with TRBJ2-3, with D perhaps matching TRBD1 or TRBD2 (7 bases each). The CDR3 runs to 17 residues. Germline-derived CDR1 and CDR2 are SQVTM and ANQGSEA. With 5 bases removed from V and 4 bases from J, the gap between germline ends came to 25 bases. The CDR3 DNA sequence: TGCAGCGTTAGGAGACAGGGCTGGCGGGAGACCGCAGATACGCAGTATTTT. Translated, it gives CSVRRQGWRETADTQYF.